This T cell receptor (beta chain) was sequenced during a study of identical twins. TCRdb itself ran the 5' RACE reads through MiXCR, one entry per CDR3 protein. The profile covers approximately 350,000 distinct CDR3 sequences, with around an eighth appearing a single time and 7.2% taken by the ten largest. Turning to this clonotype: Its specificity is not known.

With 5 bases removed from V and 0 bases from J, the gap between germline ends came to 14 bases. The CDR3 spans 16 residues. Germline V gene sequence: CDR1 SGHAT, CDR2 FQNNGV. Study-level points and caveats: Beta out-of-frame sequences showed weaker excess sharing between twins. High-abundance cord blood beta clonotypes had fewer insertions; memory repertoires showed none.

Another study also made use of these data, one on yellow fever vaccine responses in identical twins.

The specimen was CD8+ T cells sorted from blood. The receptor comes from a woman between 18 and 30 years old in good health. V and J are TRBV11-2 and TRBJ2-4, with D perhaps TRBD1 or TRBD2 (5 bases each). CDR3 region: CASSGAAGEAKNIQYF. CDR3 in DNA: TGTGCCAGCAGCGGGGCGGCGGGTGAAGCCAAAAACATTCAGTACTTC. Looking up the rest from reference TRBV11-2 and TRBJ2-4 gives the full variable domain: EAGVAQSPRYKIIEKRQSVAFWCNPISGHATLYWYQQILGQGPKLLIQFQNNGVVDDSQLPKDRFSAERLKGVDSTLKIQPAKLEDSAVYLCASSGAAGEAKNIQYFGAGTRLSVL.